This TCR beta chain appears in the sequencing data of a study of blood T cell repertoires in COVID-19. Generated by immunoSEQ multiplex PCR, the TCRdb table keeps only in-frame clones and is missing some. In the table there are over 110,000 clones, 80% to 85% of which are singletons. A few counts support this clone. Trimming removed 3 bases from V and 1 base from J; junction bases left unmatched: 2. Germline V CDR1 and CDR2: KGHSH, LQKENI. The CDR3 runs to 14 residues. This clonotype was obtained from a man aged 40-50 years with acute COVID-19. The gene calls are TRBV18 and TRBJ1-1; 7 bases are shared with TRBD1. The sample comprised PBMCs or T cells enriched from blood (not recorded which). The CDR3 DNA reads TGTGCCAGCTCACCGGGACAGCCGAACACTGAAGCTTTCTTT. This translates into CASSPGQPNTEAFF.